These 11 T cell receptor beta chains were all obtained from the same sample, sequenced in a study of T-cell reconstitution after alpha-beta-depleted transplantation in children. The authors prepared the TCRbeta library with unique molecular identifiers. TCRdb re-called the PCR reads with MiXCR, one entry per CDR3 protein. The table lists around 270,000 distinct CDR3 sequences, 10% of them singletons. Here the sequenced sample was PBMCs, taken before TCRalphabeta/CD19-depleted stem cell transplant. All receptors derive from a boy under three years old with acute myeloid leukemia, due to receive a stem cell transplant.

This clonotype appeared many times. Written as DNA, the CDR3 is TGCGCCAGCAGCTTGGTGGGAATCTACGAGCAGTACTTC. Translation gives CASSLVGIYEQYF. The chain is built from TRBV5-1 and TRBJ2-7; D is unclear. V lost 0 bases to trimming and J lost 3 bases, with 7 bases between them. Looked up from germline, CDR1 is SGHRS and CDR2 is YFSETQ. The CDR3 totals 13 residues.

The sample holds many counts of this clonotype. The chain recombines TRBV19 with TRBJ1-1, with 11 bases lining up with TRBD1. CDR3 length equals 14 residues. Germline V gene sequence: CDR1 LNHDA, CDR2 SQIVND (reference sequence). The V segment lost 4 bases and the J segment 7 bases; nucleotides outside the gene matches: 5. The CDR3 is CASSRDRGTSEAFF. The CDR3 nucleotides read TGTGCCAGTAGTAGGGACAGGGGGACGAGTGAAGCTTTCTTT.

In this sample, this clonotype turned up a few times. The chain couples TRBV11-2 to TRBJ2-7; D is unresolved. Per the germline V gene, CDR1 is SGHAT and CDR2 is FQNNGV. Trimming removed 2 bases at V and 2 bases at J, with 7 bases between. This CDR3 is 13 amino acids long. The CDR3 sequence: CASSLNTAYEQYF. In DNA form, the CDR3 reads TGTGCCAGCAGCTTAAACACCGCCTACGAGCAGTACTTC. Full variable domain (rest looked up from reference TRBV11-2 and TRBJ2-7): EAGVAQSPRYKIIEKRQSVAFWCNPISGHATLYWYQQILGQGPKLLIQFQNNGVVDDSQLPKDRFSAERLKGVDSTLKIQPAKLEDSAVYLCASSLNTAYEQYFGPGTRLTVT.

This clonotype was detected ten times or more. The V and J genes are TRBV28 and TRBJ2-7, with TRBD2 identical over 11 bases. The J segment lost 2 bases and the V segment lost 3 bases, leaving 12 bases of the junction unmatched. CDR3 size: 18 residues. Germline CDR1 is MDHEN and CDR2 is SYDVKM. CDR3 sequence (DNA): TGTGCCAGCAGTTTTATGACTAGCGGGGTCCATAGGCCCTACGAGCAGTACTTC. It codes for CASSFMTSGVHRPYEQYF.

Details on this clonotype: This may arise from a read error, as a much more abundant clone is one base away. The rearrangement links TRBV29-1 to TRBJ1-3; no reliable D call. The germline V and J ends were trimmed by 4 bases and 1 base, with 8 bases remaining between them. The CDR3 runs to 13 residues. CDR1 and CDR2 from the germline V gene are SQVTM and ANQGSEA. The CDR3 protein is CSVATRSGNTIYF. In DNA, the CDR3 is TGCAGCGTTGCGACACGGTCTGGAAACACCATATATTTT. Variable domain in full (rest from reference TRBV29-1 and TRBJ1-3): SAVISQKPSRDICQRGTSLTIQCQVDSQVTMMFWYRQQPGQSLTLIATANQGSEATYESGFVIDKFPISRPNLTFSTLTVSNMSPEDSSIYLCSVATRSGNTIYFGEGSWLTVV.

On this clonotype: With a much larger clone just one base away, this may be a read error. The V call is TRBV7-7, the J call TRBJ2-1, with 7 nucleotides matching TRBD2. This CDR3 has 15 amino acids. Germline V gene data show CDR1 as SSHAT and CDR2 as FNYEAQ (reference sequence). The DNA of the CDR3 is TGTGCCAGCAACTCACTAGCGTCTTTCTACAATGAGCATTTCTTC. Its translation: CASNSLASFYNEHFF.

This clonotype has a count of ten or more. The gene calls are TRBV28 and TRBJ2-5; TRBD2 is a possible D gene (6 bases). This CDR3 is 17 amino acids long. Germline values: CDR1 MDHEN, CDR2 SYDVKM. V lost 4 bases to trimming and J lost 3 bases, with 21 bases between them. CDR3 in amino acids: CASSCNAGLALKETQYF. The CDR3 coding sequence is TGTGCCAGCAGTTGTAACGCCGGCCTAGCGCTTAAAGAGACCCAGTACTTC.

The V and J genes are TRBV12-5 and TRBJ2-1; 9 nucleotides align to TRBD1. CDR1 and CDR2 from the germline V gene are LGHNT and FRNRAP. V dropped 4 bases and J dropped 5; count of bases not matched to a gene: 6. The CDR3 covers 15 residues. The CDR3 sequence: CASGYRDRAHNEQFF. The CDR3 nucleotides read TGTGCTAGTGGTTACAGGGACAGGGCCCACAATGAGCAGTTCTTC.

This clonotype was seen a few times. V is TRBV19 and J is TRBJ2-7; a possible D gene is TRBD2 (6 bases). The germline V gene has CDR1 LNHDA and CDR2 SQIVND (reference sequence). The CDR3 is 9 amino acids. The CDR3 DNA sequence: TGTCGGGGGAACTACGAGCAGTACTTC. It encodes CRGNYEQYF.

The sample holds many counts of this clonotype. The chain couples TRBV29-1 to TRBJ2-2, with D possibly matching TRBD2 (7 bases). V lost 7 bases and J 6 bases, leaving 21 bases between the germline ends. The CDR3 spans 15 residues. CDR1 and CDR2 from the germline V gene are SQVTM and ANQGSEA. Here the CDR3 reads CSARTSGRGSGELFF. The CDR3 DNA reads as TGCAGCGCGCGCACCTCAGGGAGGGGGTCCGGGGAGCTGTTTTTT.

This clonotype was seen only a few times. This chain joins TRBV27 and TRBJ2-5, with D perhaps TRBD2 (5 bases). The CDR3 covers 15 residues. The ends were cut back, 6 bases at V and 5 bases at J, with 19 bases in the middle. The germline gives CDR1 MNHEY, CDR2 SMNVEV (reference sequence). This CDR3 reads CASSRNPAREETQYF. The CDR3 region has the DNA TGTGCCAGCAGCCGAAACCCAGCGAGGGAGGAGACCCAGTACTTC.